Each of the 25 T cell receptor beta chains below was sequenced from the same sample in a study of Ad26.COV2.S vaccination and SARS-CoV-2 variants. Sequencing was performed with immunoSEQ multiplex PCR; in TCRdb, only in-frame clones are kept and a portion is missing. This sample has roughly 100,000 clones, with around three quarters found just once. The input for sequencing was peripheral blood, taken after recovery from COVID-19. These TCRs come from a human donor who had recovered from COVID-19.

This clone has only one observation. V usage is TRBV30 and J usage is TRBJ1-2, with D tentatively TRBD1 (5 bases). The CDR3 has 14 amino acids. Trimming removed 2 bases from V and 4 bases from J, with 14 bases in between. Germline V gives CDR1 GTSNPN, CDR2 SVGIG (reference sequence). CDR3 DNA sequence: TGTGCCTGGAGTCGGGGGTTGGAGGGCTATGGCTACACCTTC. It encodes CAWSRGLEGYGYTF.

The chain recombines TRBV12-2 with TRBJ2-7; TRBD1, as called in the table, went unchecked against the DNA. TRBV12-2 has pseudogene status. The CDR3 consists of 14 residues. DNA of the CDR3: TGTGCAAGTCGCTTAGGACAGACAACCTACGAGCAGTACTTC. It yields the protein CASRLGQTTYEQYF.

The chain couples TRBV30 to TRBJ2-4, with 7 bases lining up with TRBD1. Germline CDR1 GTSNPN, CDR2 SVGIG (reference sequence). V dropped 6 bases and J dropped 6; count of bases not matched to a gene: 8. The CDR3 extends over 13 amino acids. The CDR3 loop is CACATGQGNIQYF. CDR3 nucleotides: TGTGCCTGCGCGACAGGGCAGGGAAACATTCAGTACTTC.

The chain couples TRBV18 to TRBJ2-3, with D possibly matching TRBD2 (6 bases). The CDR3 extends over 15 amino acids. Trimming shortened V by 3 bases and J by 5 bases, and 15 bases separated the two germline ends. The V gene's germline CDR1 is KGHSH and CDR2 LQKENI. The CDR3 coding sequence is TGTGCCAGCTCACCCATGGGAGGAAGTGAAGATACGCAGTATTTT. Residues: CASSPMGGSEDTQYF. The entire variable domain, with the rest obtained from reference TRBV18 and TRBJ2-3, is as follows: NAGVMQNPRHLVRRRGQEARLRCSPMKGHSHVYWYRQLPEEGLKFMVYLQKENIIDESGMPKERFSAEFPKEGPSILRIQQVVRGDSAAYFCASSPMGGSEDTQYFGPGTRLTVL.

This clone was seen more than once but under ten times. CDR3 sequence: CASRQNYSPLHF. The CDR3 DNA sequence: TGTGCCAGCAGACAGAATTATTCACCCCTCCACTTT. The genes are TRBV6-5 and TRBJ1-6; no reliable D call. The CDR3 spans 12 residues. Germline lookup yields CDR1 MNHEY and CDR2 SVGAGI. V lost 6 bases, J lost 8 bases, and 8 bases lay in between.

DNA for the CDR3: TGTGCTAGTGGCCTCAGGACAGGGAGAAGTGAAAAACTGTTTTTT. Its protein product is CASGLRTGRSEKLFF. This chain joins TRBV12-5 and TRBJ1-4; 8 bases are shared with TRBD1. V lost 6 bases and J lost 7; bases outside the gene matches: 10. Germline CDR1 reads LGHNT; CDR2 reads FRNRAP. The CDR3 is 15 residues long.

The chain recombines TRBV5-1 with TRBJ1-6; 7 bases match TRBD1. Germline lookup yields CDR1 SGHRS and CDR2 YFSETQ. The V and J ends lost 4 bases and 7 bases, in that order; junction bases with no gene match: 11. CDR3 size: 16 residues. The CDR3 nucleotides are TGCGCCAGCAGCCCCCTCGAGACAGGGTACAATTCACCCCTCCACTTT. Its translation: CASSPLETGYNSPLHF.

At least ten counts were recorded for this clone. This rearrangement joins TRBV10-1 to TRBJ2-3; 8 bases match TRBD1. CDR1 and CDR2 (germline): WNHNN, SYGVQD (reference sequence). V dropped 0 bases and J dropped 4; count of bases not matched to a gene: 3. CDR3 size: 15 residues. The CDR3 sequence is CASSESTDRADTQYF. Here the CDR3 DNA reads TGCGCCAGCAGTGAGTCGACGGACAGGGCAGATACGCAGTATTTT.

V gene TRBV9 combines with J gene TRBJ2-2, with 8 positions matching TRBD1. Trimming removed 5 bases from V and 0 bases from J; junction bases left unmatched: 3. CDR1 is SGDLS and CDR2 is YYNGEE in the germline V gene. CDR3 length: 15 residues. The CDR3 bases are TGTGCCAGCAGTGAGGGACAGGCGAACACCGGGGAGCTGTTTTTT. It encodes CASSEGQANTGELFF.

The genes are TRBV30 and TRBJ2-7, with D unresolved. The germline V gene encodes CDR1 GTSNPN and CDR2 SVGIG (reference sequence). This CDR3 has 15 amino acids. V was pared by 4 bases and J by 2 bases, with 18 bases between. CDR3 sequence reads: CAWTQRQLLTYEQYF. In DNA, the CDR3 is TGTGCCTGGACCCAAAGGCAACTCTTGACCTACGAGCAGTACTTC.

The rearrangement joins TRBV4-3 to TRBJ1-2; 7 positions agree with TRBD1. V lost 1 base and J lost 12; bases outside the gene matches: 14. This CDR3 has 15 amino acids. The V gene's germline CDR1 is LGHNA and CDR2 YSLEER. The DNA of the CDR3 is TGCGCCAGCAGCCAAGTGGGGGGACAGCCTATTCCTCACACCTTC. Amino acids: CASSQVGGQPIPHTF.

The chain carries TRBV7-9 and TRBJ1-1; 8 bases match TRBD1. This CDR3 contains 17 residues. CDR1 and CDR2 (germline): SEHNR, FQNEAQ (reference sequence). V lost 3 bases to trimming and J lost 1 base; unmatched junction nucleotides: 10. CDR3: CASSFDRPGTGNTEAFF. The CDR3 nucleotides read TGTGCCAGCAGCTTCGACCGACCCGGGACAGGGAACACTGAAGCTTTCTTT.

This chain links TRBV19 with TRBJ2-3; D remains ambiguous. CDR3 length: 13 residues. Per the germline V gene, CDR1 is LNHDA and CDR2 is SQIVND (reference sequence). Trimming took 4 bases from V and 6 from J, leaving 11 bases between them. The CDR3: CASSTDREDTQYF. The CDR3 DNA sequence: TGTGCCAGTAGTACGGACCGCGAGGATACGCAGTATTTT.

V usage is TRBV6-5 and J usage is TRBJ2-7, with D possibly called TRBD1 or TRBD2 (5 bases each). V lost 8 bases and J lost 3, with 14 bases in between. There are 13 residues in the CDR3. From germline, CDR1 is MNHEY and CDR2 SVGAGI. CDR3 DNA: TGTGCCAGCTCATGGGACCGTTTCTACGAGCAGTACTTC. It translates to CASSWDRFYEQYF.

This chain uses TRBV7-3 with TRBJ1-2, with D maybe TRBD1 (6 bases). The germline CDR1 and CDR2 sequences are SGHTA and FQGTGA. The CDR3 is 13 residues long. The V gene lost 6 bases and the J gene lost 2 bases, with 10 bases spanning the gap. The CDR3 loop is CASSEGQNYGYTF. The CDR3 bases are TGTGCCAGCAGTGAAGGACAGAACTATGGCTACACCTTC.

The V and J genes are TRBV25-1 and TRBJ1-4; maybe TRBD1 (6 bases). The CDR3 covers 14 residues. Trimming left V 4 bases short and J 8 bases short, with 14 bases between. Germline V gene data show CDR1 as MGHDK and CDR2 as SYGVNS. In nucleotides, the CDR3 is TGTGCCAGCAGTGTAGGGGGTTGGTTAGAAAAACTGTTTTTT. Protein: CASSVGGWLEKLFF.

J is TRBJ2-7 and V is TRBV7-2, with TRBD2 as a possible D gene (6 bases). Trimming left V 1 base short and J 3 bases short, with 19 bases between. Germline CDR1 and CDR2: SGHTA and FQGNSA. CDR3 size: 17 residues. The CDR3 DNA reads as TGTGCCAGCAGCTTAGGATCCCCGGGACTTTCTTTCTACGAGCAGTACTTC. As protein: CASSLGSPGLSFYEQYF. The entire variable domain, with the rest obtained from reference TRBV7-2 and TRBJ2-7, is as follows: GAGVSQSPSNKVTEKGKDVELRCDPISGHTALYWYRQSLGQGLEFLIYFQGNSAPDKSGLPSDRFSAERTGGSVSTLTIQRTQQEDSAVYLCASSLGSPGLSFYEQYFGPGTRLTVT.

The chain couples TRBV13 to TRBJ1-1; D gene ambiguous. Germline CDR1 and CDR2: PRHDT and FYEKMQ (reference sequence). CDR3 size: 13 residues. Deletions cut 1 base from V and 1 base from J, with 4 bases between. The CDR3 DNA follows: TGTGCCAGCAGCTTAGTTTGGAACACTGAAGCTTTCTTT. Its protein is CASSLVWNTEAFF. Using reference TRBV13 and TRBJ1-1 for the parts outside the CDR3, the full variable domain is AAGVIQSPRHLIKEKRETATLKCYPIPRHDTVYWYQQGPGQDPQFLISFYEKMQSDKGSIPDRFSAQQFSDYHSELNMSSLELGDSALYFCASSLVWNTEAFFGQGTRLTVV.

The CDR3 region is CSVARDLETQYF. CDR3 coding DNA: TGCAGCGTTGCAAGGGACCTGGAGACCCAGTACTTC. The chain has TRBV29-1 and TRBJ2-5; D may match TRBD1 or TRBD2 (5 bases each). The CDR3 has 12 residues. V lost 4 bases to trimming and J lost 5 bases, with 11 bases between them. Germline values: CDR1 SQVTM, CDR2 ANQGSEA.

This clone is classed as medium-sized. The chain links TRBV28 to TRBJ2-7, with 11 positions matching TRBD2. This CDR3 is 17 amino acids long. The V gene end was trimmed by 4 bases and the J gene end by 2 bases; junction bases not matched to a gene: 10. Germline CDR1 MDHEN, CDR2 SYDVKM. The CDR3 nucleotides are TGTGCCAGCAGTTCCCATAGCGGGGGGGCCACTACCTACGAGCAGTACTTC. It translates to CASSSHSGGATTYEQYF.

This chain connects TRBV6-6 to TRBJ2-2, with D possibly TRBD2 on 5 matching bases. CDR3 length: 16 residues. The germline V gene encodes CDR1 MNHNY and CDR2 SVGAGI (reference sequence). V lost 5 bases to trimming and J lost 0 bases, with 13 bases between them. The CDR3 protein is CASSPHPGANTGELFF. Here the CDR3 DNA reads TGTGCCAGCAGTCCCCACCCCGGGGCGAACACCGGGGAGCTGTTTTTT.

This clone occurred a few times. This chain uses TRBV28 with TRBJ2-2; D is unclear. V lost 5 bases and J lost 6, with 7 bases in between. The CDR3 is 12 amino acids. Germline CDR1 reads MDHEN; CDR2 reads SYDVKM. CDR3: CASSLFPGELFF. Written as DNA, the CDR3 is TGTGCCAGCAGTCTTTTTCCCGGGGAGCTGTTTTTT.

The chain carries TRBV6-6 and TRBJ2-5, with a tentative D call TRBD2 (7 bases). The V gene lost 5 bases and the J gene lost 1 base, with 20 bases spanning the gap. Per the germline V gene, CDR1 is MNHNY and CDR2 is SVGAGI (reference sequence). This CDR3 contains 17 residues. The CDR3 loop is CASSPSRGGLIQETQYF. CDR3 DNA: TGTGCCAGCAGTCCTTCGAGGGGGGGGCTCATCCAAGAGACCCAGTACTTC.

The chain carries TRBV9 and TRBJ2-4, with a weak D call TRBD2 (5 bases). CDR1 SGDLS and CDR2 YYNGEE come from the germline V gene. The CDR3 consists of 16 residues. Trimming removed 0 bases from V and 6 bases from J, with 16 bases in between. The chain's CDR3 is CASSVEEREHGNIQYF. CDR3 DNA sequence: TGTGCCAGCAGCGTAGAGGAACGGGAACACGGAAACATTCAGTACTTC.

This chain links TRBV7-6 with TRBJ1-3; TRBD1 matches 8 bases. The germline CDR1 and CDR2 sequences are SGHVS and FNYEAQ. This CDR3 contains 19 residues. Germline trimming cut 2 bases from V and 0 bases from J; bases unmatched to any gene: 12. CDR3 coding DNA: TGTGCCAGCAGCTTAACCCCGGATGGACAGGGTCTCTCTGGAAACACCATATATTTT. This encodes CASSLTPDGQGLSGNTIYF.